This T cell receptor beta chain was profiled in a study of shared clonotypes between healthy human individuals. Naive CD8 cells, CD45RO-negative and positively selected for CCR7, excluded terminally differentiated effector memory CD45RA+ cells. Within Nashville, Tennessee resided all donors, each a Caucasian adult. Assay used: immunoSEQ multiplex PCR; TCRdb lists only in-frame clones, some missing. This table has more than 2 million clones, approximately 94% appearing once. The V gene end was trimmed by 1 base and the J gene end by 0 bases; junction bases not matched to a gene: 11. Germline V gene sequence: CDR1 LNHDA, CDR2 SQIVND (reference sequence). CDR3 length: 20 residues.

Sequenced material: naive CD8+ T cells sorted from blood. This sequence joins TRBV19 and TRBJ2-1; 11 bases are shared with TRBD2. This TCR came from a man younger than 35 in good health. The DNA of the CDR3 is TGTGCCAGTAGTATAGCTTCTACTAGCGGGGGCCCAAGCTCCTACAATGAGCAGTTCTTC. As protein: CASSIASTSGGPSSYNEQFF.